This passage covers 20 T cell receptor beta chains from one sample sequenced in a study of cytomegalovirus exposure and HLA in healthy donors. The assay was immunoSEQ multiplex PCR, and TCRdb's table has in-frame clones only and misses some. The sample contains more than 300,000 clones, just over 85% of which appear only once. Sequencing used PBMCs. Every receptor here comes from a woman aged 18 to 35 in good health and CMV-seronegative.

This clone was found once. V and J are TRBV7-3 and TRBJ1-1; no clear D gene. V lost 0 bases to trimming and J lost 1 base, with 6 bases between them. From germline, CDR1 is SGHTA and CDR2 FQGTGA. This CDR3 spans 14 amino acids. CDR3 sequence (DNA): TGTGCCAGCAGCTTAACGGCGGGGAACACTGAAGCTTTCTTT. Its translation is CASSLTAGNTEAFF.

This chain joins TRBV13 and TRBJ2-2; D call uncertain. Germline V gene lookup returns CDR1 PRHDT and CDR2 FYEKMQ (reference sequence). The CDR3 runs 16 residues. Trimming took 5 bases from V and 4 from J, leaving 17 bases between them. CDR3 loop: CASSLLGVVATGELFF. CDR3 nucleotide sequence: TGTGCCAGCAGCCTTCTCGGCGTAGTAGCCACCGGGGAGCTGTTTTTT.

This clone was observed once. This chain links TRBV4-1 with TRBJ2-1, with 7 bases fitting TRBD2. Germline loops: CDR1 MGHRA, CDR2 YSYEKL. V lost 1 base and J lost 2; bases outside the gene matches: 5. The CDR3 spans 16 residues. CDR3 sequence: CASSQASGAPYNEQFF. The DNA for the CDR3 is TGCGCCAGCAGCCAAGCCAGCGGGGCTCCCTACAATGAGCAGTTCTTC.

As regards this clone: Other DNA sequences within the sample encode an identical CDR3. V and J are TRBV7-9 and TRBJ2-7; D gene ambiguous. The germline V and J ends were trimmed by 3 bases and 3 bases, with 6 bases remaining between them. There are 12 residues in the CDR3. The germline CDR1 and CDR2 sequences are SEHNR and FQNEAQ (reference sequence). CDR3 loop: CASSFSSYEQYF. CDR3 nucleotides: TGTGCCAGCAGCTTCTCCAGCTACGAGCAGTACTTC.

The chain has TRBV6-7 and TRBJ2-6; TRBD1 agrees at 11 bases. TRBV6-7 is an open reading frame, and its role is uncertain. The CDR3 runs 19 residues. The J segment lost 0 bases and the V segment lost 2 bases, leaving 6 bases of the junction unmatched. The CDR3 nucleotides are TGTGCCAGCAGTTACCGGGACAGGGGGGACCTCTCTGGGGCCAACGTCCTGACTTTC. It is translated as CASSYRDRGDLSGANVLTF.

This chain links TRBV5-1 with TRBJ1-4, with D uncertain. Per germline, CDR1 SGHRS and CDR2 YFSETQ. The CDR3 contains 15 residues. V was trimmed by 4 bases and J by 0 bases, leaving 10 bases between them. Here the CDR3 reads CASSMNGATNEKLFF. The CDR3 DNA reads as TGCGCCAGCAGCATGAACGGTGCAACTAATGAAAAACTGTTTTTT.

CDR3 loop: CASTLLGGTEAFF. As DNA, the CDR3 is TGTGCCAGCACCCTTTTGGGGGGAACTGAAGCTTTCTTT. The rearrangement links TRBV27 to TRBJ1-1; TRBD1 might be the D (5 bases). CDR1 and CDR2 (germline): MNHEY, SMNVEV (reference sequence). Trimming pared 7 bases from V and 5 bases from J, leaving 14 bases between. CDR3 size: 13 residues.

This clone appeared a few times. J is TRBJ1-5 and V is TRBV2, with 8 bases that match TRBD1. This CDR3 is 14 amino acids long. CDR1 SNHLY and CDR2 FYNNEI come from the germline V gene. V lost 8 bases and J lost 7; bases outside the gene matches: 10. In DNA, the CDR3 is TGTGCCAGCGTGGGTACAGGGGGGAACCAGCCCCAGCATTTT. The encoded protein is CASVGTGGNQPQHF.

The chain is built from TRBV30 and TRBJ2-3; 7 nucleotides line up with TRBD2. Germline V gene lookup returns CDR1 GTSNPN and CDR2 SVGIG (reference sequence). The CDR3 has 16 residues. J lost 2 bases, V lost 4 bases, and 12 bases had no gene match. Written as DNA, the CDR3 is TGTGCCTGGACCCATCTAGCCGGGGGGATCACAGATACGCAGTATTTT. Translating it yields CAWTHLAGGITDTQYF.

This rearrangement joins TRBV7-8 to TRBJ2-5; TRBD1 agrees at 7 bases. Germline CDR1 reads SGHVS; CDR2 reads FQNEAQ. This CDR3 has 13 residues. V lost 0 bases to trimming and J lost 12 bases; unmatched junction nucleotides: 7. For the CDR3, the DNA is TGTGCCAGCAGCTTAGCGGGGGACAGAGAGAAGTACTTC. Amino acid sequence: CASSLAGDREKYF.

This clone was seen a few times. The genes are TRBV30 and TRBJ2-1; the match to TRBD2 covers 8 bases. J was trimmed by 5 bases and V by 0 bases; bases with no gene match: 9. The CDR3 is 16 amino acids. Germline CDR1 is GTSNPN and CDR2 is SVGIG (reference sequence). CDR3 in amino acids: CAWSVRGGRPNNEQFF. The CDR3 DNA sequence: TGTGCCTGGAGTGTACGGGGCGGGAGGCCCAACAATGAGCAGTTCTTC.

V and J are TRBV12-5 and TRBJ2-5; the D gene is possibly TRBD1 (5 bases). CDR1 LGHNT and CDR2 FRNRAP come from the germline V gene. V was trimmed by 2 bases and J by 5 bases, leaving 21 bases between them. CDR3 length equals 17 residues. The CDR3 DNA reads TGTGCTAGTGGTTTGAATGTAGGGTCGGATCCAGGGGAGACCCAGTACTTC. Translation gives CASGLNVGSDPGETQYF.

This clone was counted a single time. The V gene is TRBV4-2, the J gene TRBJ2-7; 10 bases align to TRBD2. The CDR3 length is 16 residues. Trimming at V came to 2 bases and at J to 0 bases, leaving 4 bases not matched to a gene. In germline, CDR1 is LGHNA, CDR2 YNFKEQ. The CDR3 DNA sequence: TGTGCCAGCAGCCAAATCACTAGCGGGAACTCCTACGAGCAGTACTTC. Residues: CASSQITSGNSYEQYF.

This clone was seen just once. J is TRBJ2-7 and V is TRBV28; 9 bases map to TRBD1. Trimming took 4 bases from V and 2 from J; bases not matched to a gene: 3. Germline V gives CDR1 MDHEN, CDR2 SYDVKM. The CDR3 totals 14 residues. The CDR3 sequence: CASSSDRGPYEQYF. The CDR3 DNA reads as TGTGCCAGCAGTTCGGACAGGGGTCCCTACGAGCAGTACTTC. Filled out from reference TRBV28 and TRBJ2-7, the complete variable domain reads DVKVTQSSRYLVKRTGEKVFLECVQDMDHENMFWYRQDPGLGLRLIYFSYDVKMKEKGDIPEGYSVSREKKERFSLILESASTNQTSMYLCASSSDRGPYEQYFGPGTRLTVT.

V is TRBV28 and J is TRBJ1-3; D is perhaps TRBD1 (5 bases). This CDR3 has 13 amino acids. The germline CDR1 and CDR2 sequences are MDHEN and SYDVKM. Trimming stripped 6 bases from V and 8 bases from J, with 14 bases between. CDR3 protein: CASRGQGNYTIYF. DNA for the CDR3: TGTGCCAGCAGGGGCCAGGGCAACTACACCATATATTTT.

V usage is TRBV27 and J usage is TRBJ2-7, with D maybe TRBD2 (6 bases). The CDR3 is 13 residues long. Trimming cost V 5 bases and J 2 bases, with 10 bases left between them. Germline CDR1 MNHEY, CDR2 SMNVEV (reference sequence). The CDR3 protein is CASSPTGAYEQYF. CDR3 sequence (DNA): TGTGCCAGCAGTCCCACGGGGGCCTACGAGCAGTACTTC.

This clone was counted a single time. The chain uses TRBV9 and TRBJ2-5; D may be TRBD2 (5 bases). CDR3 length equals 16 residues. Trimming pared 0 bases from V and 2 bases from J, leaving 14 bases between. In germline, CDR1 is SGDLS, CDR2 YYNGEE. As DNA, the CDR3 is TGTGCCAGCAGCGTAGCTACTGAGGGCGGTCAAGAGACCCAGTACTTC. Protein sequence: CASSVATEGGQETQYF. The whole variable domain, remainder taken from reference TRBV9 and TRBJ2-5, is DSGVTQTPKHLITATGQRVTLRCSPRSGDLSVYWYQQSLDQGLQFLIQYYNGEERAKGNILERFSAQQFPDLHSELNLSSLELGDSALYFCASSVATEGGQETQYFGPGTRLLVL.

The chain joins TRBV28 to TRBJ1-4, with TRBD1 matching 7 bases. From germline, CDR1 is MDHEN and CDR2 SYDVKM. V shed 5 bases and J 5 bases; nucleotides not matched to a gene: 11. The CDR3 covers 16 residues. CDR3 sequence: CASSGMQGGKNEKLFF. The CDR3 region has the DNA TGTGCCAGCAGTGGTATGCAGGGGGGAAAGAATGAAAAACTGTTTTTT. The whole variable domain, remainder taken from reference TRBV28 and TRBJ1-4, is DVKVTQSSRYLVKRTGEKVFLECVQDMDHENMFWYRQDPGLGLRLIYFSYDVKMKEKGDIPEGYSVSREKKERFSLILESASTNQTSMYLCASSGMQGGKNEKLFFGSGTQLSVL.

The chain combines TRBV7-2 with TRBJ2-1; D remains unclear. The V and J ends lost 5 bases and 0 bases respectively, with 11 bases between them. CDR1 and CDR2 (germline): SGHTA, FQGNSA. The CDR3 sequence is 15 residues long. CDR3 region: CASSPQRSSYNEQFF. The CDR3 bases are TGTGCCAGCAGCCCCCAGCGTAGCTCCTACAATGAGCAGTTCTTC.

V is TRBV4-1 and J is TRBJ2-7, with TRBD2 identical over 7 bases. The CDR3 is made up of 13 amino acids. V shed 3 bases, J shed 4 bases, and the junction held 3 bases outside the gene matches. Per germline, CDR1 MGHRA and CDR2 YSYEKL. CDR3 protein: CASSQWGGYEQYF. The CDR3 nucleotides are TGCGCCAGCAGCCAGTGGGGGGGGTACGAGCAGTACTTC.